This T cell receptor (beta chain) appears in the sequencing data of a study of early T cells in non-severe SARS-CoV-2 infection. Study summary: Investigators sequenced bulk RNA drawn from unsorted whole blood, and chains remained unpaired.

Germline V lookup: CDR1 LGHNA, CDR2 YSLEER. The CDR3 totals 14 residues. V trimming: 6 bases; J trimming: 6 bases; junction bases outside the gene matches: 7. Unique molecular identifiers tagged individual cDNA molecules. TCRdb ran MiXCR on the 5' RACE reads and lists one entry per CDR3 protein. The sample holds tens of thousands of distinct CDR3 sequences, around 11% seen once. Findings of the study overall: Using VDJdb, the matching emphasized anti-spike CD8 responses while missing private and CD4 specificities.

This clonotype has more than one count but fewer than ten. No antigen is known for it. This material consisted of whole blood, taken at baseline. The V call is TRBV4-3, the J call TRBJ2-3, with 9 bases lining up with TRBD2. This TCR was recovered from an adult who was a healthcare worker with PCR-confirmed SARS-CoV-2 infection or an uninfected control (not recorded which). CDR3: CASRSSGVVDTQYF. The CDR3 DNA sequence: TGCGCCAGCAGGTCTAGCGGGGTGGTGGATACGCAGTATTTT.